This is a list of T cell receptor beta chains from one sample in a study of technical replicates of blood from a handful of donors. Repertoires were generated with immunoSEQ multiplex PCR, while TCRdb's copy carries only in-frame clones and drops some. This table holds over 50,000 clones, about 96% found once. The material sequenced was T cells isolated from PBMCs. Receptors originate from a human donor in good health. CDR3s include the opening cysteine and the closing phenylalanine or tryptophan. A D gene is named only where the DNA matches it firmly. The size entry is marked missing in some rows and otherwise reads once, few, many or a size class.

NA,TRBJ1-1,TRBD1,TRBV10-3,TGTGCCATCAGGGCTCAGGACAGGGGGAACACTGAAGCTTTCTTT,CAIRAQDRGNTEAFF
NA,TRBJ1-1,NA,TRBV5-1,TGCGCCAGCATGAAAAAATGGGGCCTGAACACTGAAGCTTTCTTT,CASMKKWGLNTEAFF
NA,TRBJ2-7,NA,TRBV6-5,TGTGCCAGCACCATAGCGGCAGGGGGATCCTACGAGCAGTACTTC,CASTIAAGGSYEQYF
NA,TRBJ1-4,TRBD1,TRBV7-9,TGTGCCAGCAGCCTAAGACAGGGCAATGAAAAACTGTTTTTT,CASSLRQGNEKLFF
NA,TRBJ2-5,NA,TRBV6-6,TGTGCCAGCAGTACGGGGACTTCCGAAGAGACCCAGTACTTC,CASSTGTSEETQYF
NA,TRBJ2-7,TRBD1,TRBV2,TGTGCCAGCAGCCGGACAGGGGTTTACGAGCAGTACTTC,CASSRTGVYEQYF
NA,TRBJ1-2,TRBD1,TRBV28,TGTGCCAGCAGTTATCGGACAGGGAACTATGGCTACACCTTC,CASSYRTGNYGYTF
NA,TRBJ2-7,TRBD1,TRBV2,TGTGCCAGCTGCGACAGGGATGGCTCCTACGAGCAGTACTTC,CASCDRDGSYEQYF
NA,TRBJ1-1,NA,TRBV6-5,TGTGCCAGCAGTTACCTCCTGAACACTGAAGCTTTCTTT,CASSYLLNTEAFF
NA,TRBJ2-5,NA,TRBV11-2,TGTGCCAGCACGATAACACAGGGCTCTAGGGAGACCCAGTACTTC,CASTITQGSRETQYF
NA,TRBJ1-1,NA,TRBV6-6,TGTGCCAGCAGCGAGGGAAAGGCGGGAGCTTTCTTT,CASSEGKAGAFF
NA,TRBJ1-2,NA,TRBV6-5,TGTGCCAGCAGTTTCTCGGACAGAAGCTATGGCTACACCTTC,CASSFSDRSYGYTF
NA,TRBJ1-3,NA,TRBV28,TGTGCCAGCAGTATGGACACCACGGACTCTGGAAACACCATATATTTT,CASSMDTTDSGNTIYF
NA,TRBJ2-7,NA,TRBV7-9,TGTGCCAGCAGCCTTTCCTGGGACTCATCTAACGAGCAGTACTTC,CASSLSWDSSNEQYF
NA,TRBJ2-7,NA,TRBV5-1,TGCGCCAGCCGCAAGGAGCGGTCCTACGAGCAGTACTTC,CASRKERSYEQYF
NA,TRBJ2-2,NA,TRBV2,TGTGCCAGCAAATCGGACAACCCAGTCACCGGGGAGCTGTTTTTT,CASKSDNPVTGELFF
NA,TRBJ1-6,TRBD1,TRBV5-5,TGTGCCAGCAGCTCGATGGACAGGACGTCACCCCTCCACTTT,CASSSMDRTSPLHF
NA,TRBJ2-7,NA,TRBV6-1,TGTGCCAGCAGTTCTGGGGCCAGCCCAAACTACGAGCAGTACTTC,CASSSGASPNYEQYF
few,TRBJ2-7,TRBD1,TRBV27,TGTGCCAGCAGACTACAGGGGGAATACGAGCAGTACTTC,CASRLQGEYEQYF
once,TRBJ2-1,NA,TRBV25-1,TGTGCCAGCAGGGGATTAAGACGGGGGACGAAAGATGGGAATGAGCAGTTCTTC,CASRGLRRGTKDGNEQFF
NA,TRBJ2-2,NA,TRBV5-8,TGTGCCAGCAGCTCGGGTCGTCACCGGGAGCTGTTTTTT,CASSSGRHRELFF
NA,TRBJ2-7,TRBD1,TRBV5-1,TGCGCCAGCAGCTCAACCCCACAGGGGGCGAGGTGGCCCTACGAGCAGTACTTC,CASSSTPQGARWPYEQYF
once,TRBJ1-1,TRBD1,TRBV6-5,TGTGCCAGCAGTCAAGACAGGGCGAACACTGAAGCTTTCTTT,CASSQDRANTEAFF
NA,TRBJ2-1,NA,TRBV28,TGTGCCAGCAGCCTAGACTACAATGAGCAGTTCTTC,CASSLDYNEQFF
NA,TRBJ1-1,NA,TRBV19,TGTGCCAGTATGCGGGGGTTGGTTAAGAACACTGAAGCTTTCTTT,CASMRGLVKNTEAFF
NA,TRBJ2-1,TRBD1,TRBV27,TGTGCCACCCGGGACAGGGGGAGCAATGAGCAGTTCTTC,CATRDRGSNEQFF
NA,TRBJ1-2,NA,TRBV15,TGTGCCGCACGGGACACAAATTACCCGGGCTACACCTTC,CAARDTNYPGYTF
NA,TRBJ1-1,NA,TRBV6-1,TGTGCCAGCAGTGAAGCGGGTTCTTCGGAGGGAGGCACTGAAGCTTTCTTT,CASSEAGSSEGGTEAFF
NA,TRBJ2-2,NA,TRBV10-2,TGCGCCAGCAGTATCCAGGGCAACACCGGGGAGCTGTTTTTT,CASSIQGNTGELFF
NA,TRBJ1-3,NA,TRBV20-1,TGCAGTGCTAGAGTACCGGACACCATATATTTT,CSARVPDTIYF
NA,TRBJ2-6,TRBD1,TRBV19,TGTGCCAGTAGTATGACAGGGGCTGGGGCCAACGTCCTGACTTTC,CASSMTGAGANVLTF
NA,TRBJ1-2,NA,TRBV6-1,TGTGCCAGGACCCGAGGACAGCTAAACTATGGCTACACCTTC,CARTRGQLNYGYTF
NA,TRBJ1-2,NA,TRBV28,TGTGCCAGCAGCCAGGGAAAGAGTGGCTACACCTTC,CASSQGKSGYTF
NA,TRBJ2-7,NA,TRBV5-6,TGTGCCAGCAGCTTGGATCCTAGAGAGGAGCAGTACTTC,CASSLDPREEQYF
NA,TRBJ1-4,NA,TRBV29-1,TGCAGCGTTGAAGATGAGAGAGGGGGTGAAAAACTGTTTTTT,CSVEDERGGEKLFF
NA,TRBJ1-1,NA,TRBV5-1,TGCGCCAGCTCCCAAGGGGTGAACACTGAAGCTTTCTTT,CASSQGVNTEAFF
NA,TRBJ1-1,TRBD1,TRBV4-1,TGCGCCAGCAGCCAAGTCAAGCCGGGACAGGGCGTTGAAGCTTTCTTT,CASSQVKPGQGVEAFF
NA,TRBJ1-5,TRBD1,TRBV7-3,TGTGCCAGCAGCCCCTACTCGGGACAGGAGGATCAGCCCCAGCATTTT,CASSPYSGQEDQPQHF
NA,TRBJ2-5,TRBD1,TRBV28,TGTGCCAGCAGCGAAATATCGGGACAGGGGACCCAGTACTTC,CASSEISGQGTQYF
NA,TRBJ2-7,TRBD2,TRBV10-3,TGTGCCATCGGACAAGCGGGGGGTCTAGGCGAGCAGTACTTC,CAIGQAGGLGEQYF
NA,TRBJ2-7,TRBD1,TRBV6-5,TGTGCCAGCAGTCTGCTCGGGACAGGCTACGAGCAGTACTTC,CASSLLGTGYEQYF
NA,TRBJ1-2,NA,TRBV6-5,TGTGCCAGCAGTTACTCGGCAGGGGCGGAAAGCTATGGCTACACTTTC,CASSYSAGAESYGYTF
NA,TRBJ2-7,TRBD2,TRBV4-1,TGCGCCAGCAGCCAACACACTAGCGGGAGGGATTCCTACGAGCAGTACTTC,CASSQHTSGRDSYEQYF
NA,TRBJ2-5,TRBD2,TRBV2,TGTGCCAGCAGTGAACTAGCGGGGAGGGATACGACCCAGTACTTC,CASSELAGRDTTQYF
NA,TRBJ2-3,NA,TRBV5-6,TGTGCCAGCAATGAGCTAGCACAGATACGCTTTACGACAGATACGCAGTATTTT,CASNELAQIRFTTDTQYF
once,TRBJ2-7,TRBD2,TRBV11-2,TGTGCCAGCAGCTTACTAGCGGACTACGAGCAGTACTTC,CASSLLADYEQYF
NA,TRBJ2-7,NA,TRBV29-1,TGCAGCGTTGTTGAGGGTACGTACGAGCAGTACTTC,CSVVEGTYEQYF
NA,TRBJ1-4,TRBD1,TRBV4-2,TGTGCCAGCTCGGACAGGGATAATGAAAAACTGTTTTTT,CASSDRDNEKLFF
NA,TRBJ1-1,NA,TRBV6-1,TGTGCCAGCAGTGAACTTGGTCTCAGGAGAGGGATGAACACTGAAGCTTTCTTT,CASSELGLRRGMNTEAFF
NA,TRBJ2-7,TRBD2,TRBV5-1,TGCGCCAGCAGCTTGGCGGGAGGGGAGGAGCAGTACTTC,CASSLAGGEEQYF
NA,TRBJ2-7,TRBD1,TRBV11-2,TGTGCCAGCAGCGCCTACAGGGGGCGATTGGAGGTGTACGAGCAGTACTTC,CASSAYRGRLEVYEQYF
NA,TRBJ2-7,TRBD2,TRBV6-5,TGTGCCACCGGGACTAGCGGGGGCGAGCAGTACTTC,CATGTSGGEQYF
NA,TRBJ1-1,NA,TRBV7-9,TGTGCCAGCAGCTTAGAGACAAAAAACACTGAAGCTTTCTTT,CASSLETKNTEAFF